Below, 14 T cell receptor beta chains from the same sample are listed, as sequenced in a study of tissue T cells after allogeneic stem cell transplantation. Produced via immunoSEQ multiplex PCR; TCRdb's table is partial and in-frame only. The table has some 6,200 clones, around 59% seen once; the top ten hold about a fifth. The source material was tissue from the jejunum, sampled at autopsy. These receptors came from a male donor at least 60 years old with lung cancer.

This clone was seen a few times. The rearrangement uses TRBV21-1 and TRBJ2-1. TRBV21-1 is given as a pseudogene. This CDR3 comprises 11 residues. CDR3 nucleotides: TGTGCCAGCAGAGACTACAATGAGCAGTTCTTC. It yields the protein CASRDYNEQFF.

This chain joins TRBV19 and TRBJ2-2; 8 positions agree with TRBD2. Germline loops: CDR1 LNHDA, CDR2 SQIVND (reference sequence). The length of the CDR3 is 17 residues. The ends lost 7 bases at V and 3 bases at J; junction bases unmatched: 13. The CDR3 DNA reads as TGTGCCAGTACGCACTGGGCTAGCGGGCGAGACACCGGGGAGCTGTTTTTT. Translating it yields CASTHWASGRDTGELFF. Variable domain in full (rest from reference TRBV19 and TRBJ2-2): DGGITQSPKYLFRKEGQNVTLSCEQNLNHDAMYWYRQDPGQGLRLIYYSQIVNDFQKGDIAEGYSVSREKKESFPLTVTSAQKNPTAFYLCASTHWASGRDTGELFFGEGSRLTVL.

This rearrangement joins TRBV4-1 to TRBJ1-4, with unresolved D. The CDR3 loop spans 14 amino acids. Germline assignment: CDR1 MGHRA and CDR2 YSYEKL. Trimming stripped 5 bases from V and 4 bases from J, with 11 bases between. The CDR3, as DNA: TGCGCCAGCAGCTCAGGATTTGGTAATGAAAAACTGTTTTTT. Translating it yields CASSSGFGNEKLFF.

The V and J genes are TRBV7-6 and TRBJ2-7; D is unresolved. V lost 8 bases and J 6 bases, leaving 11 bases between the germline ends. This CDR3 has 11 amino acids. The germline V gene encodes CDR1 SGHVS and CDR2 FNYEAQ. For the CDR3, the DNA is TGTGCCAGCGGGCCTTCGGGCGAGCAGTACTTC. It codes for CASGPSGEQYF.

This clone was seen a handful of times. The chain couples TRBV5-4 to TRBJ2-3; 8 nucleotides line up with TRBD2. The germline CDR1 and CDR2 sequences are SGHNT and YYREEE (reference sequence). The CDR3 is made up of 16 amino acids. Germline trimming cut 3 bases from V and 1 base from J; bases unmatched to any gene: 7. CDR3 region: CASSSGGAGGTDTQYF. CDR3 sequence (DNA): TGTGCCAGCAGCTCCGGGGGAGCGGGAGGCACAGATACGCAGTATTTT.

The chain is built from TRBV3-1 (or the pseudogene TRBV3-2) and TRBJ2-3; 7 bases match TRBD2. CDR3 size: 17 residues. In germline, CDR1 is LGHDT, CDR2 YNNKEL (reference sequence). The trim removed 4 bases at V and 1 base at J, leaving 11 bases unmatched. The CDR3 nucleotides are TGTGCCAGCAGCCTCACCGGCGGAAGCGGGGGCACAGATACGCAGTATTTT. Its protein is CASSLTGGSGGTDTQYF.

The DNA of the CDR3 is TGTGCCAGCAGCGTAGGGCTAGCGGGCCGGGAGACCCAGTACTTC. The encoded protein is CASSVGLAGRETQYF. The V call is TRBV9, the J call TRBJ2-5; the match to TRBD2 covers 8 bases. J was trimmed by 5 bases and V by 0 bases; bases with no gene match: 6. This CDR3 spans 15 amino acids. The germline CDR1 and CDR2 sequences are SGDLS and YYNGEE.

CDR3 DNA sequence: TGTGCCAGCAGCTCTTGGGGACTAGCGAGCACAGATACGCAGTATTTT. This sequence encodes CASSSWGLASTDTQYF. J is TRBJ2-3 and V is TRBV5-4, with TRBD2 matching over 10 bases. This CDR3 region has 16 residues. In germline, CDR1 is SGHNT, CDR2 YYREEE (reference sequence). V was clipped by 3 bases and J by 0 bases; unmatched bases: 4.

By sample fraction, this clone is medium-sized (0.01 to 0.1%). The V and J genes are TRBV19 and TRBJ2-7; no reliable D call. CDR1 is LNHDA, CDR2 SQIVND, per germline (reference sequence). V shed 4 bases and J shed 3 bases, with 10 bases lying between them. CDR3 size: 13 residues. The CDR3 spells CASSKGRGYEQYF. The CDR3 region has the DNA TGTGCCAGTAGTAAAGGCCGAGGCTACGAGCAGTACTTC.

The chain links TRBV27 to TRBJ2-6; weak D call: TRBD2 (6 bases). Trimming left V 6 bases short and J 0 bases short, with 12 bases between. The germline gives CDR1 MNHEY, CDR2 SMNVEV (reference sequence). CDR3 size: 16 residues. The CDR3 DNA is TGTGCCAGCAGGGTCGCCGGGGGCTCTGGGGCCAACGTCCTGACTTTC. This translates into CASRVAGGSGANVLTF.

This clone counts as medium-sized. This chain uses TRBV10-3 with TRBJ2-1; a weak D match, TRBD1 (5 bases). The CDR3 contains 14 residues. Trimming cost V 3 bases and J 4 bases, with 10 bases left between them. CDR1 and CDR2 (germline): ENHRY, SYGVKD. In DNA form, the CDR3 reads TGTGCCATCAGTGAAAGGCAGGGATACAATGAGCAGTTCTTC. This encodes CAISERQGYNEQFF.

The chain links TRBV28 to TRBJ2-3; maybe TRBD1 (6 bases). V gave up 5 bases and J gave up 0 bases, with 18 bases separating them. Per the germline V gene, CDR1 is MDHEN and CDR2 is SYDVKM. This CDR3 region has 17 residues. The CDR3 nucleotides are TGTGCCAGCAGTCCGCCTCTCACAGGGACGAGCACAGATACGCAGTATTTT. This gives the protein CASSPPLTGTSTDTQYF.

The chain couples TRBV5-1 to TRBJ2-1; D unclear. Trimming took 7 bases from V and 3 from J, leaving 8 bases between them. The CDR3 runs 12 residues. Germline-derived CDR1 and CDR2 are SGHRS and YFSETQ. CDR3 nucleotide sequence: TGCGCCAGCTATTATGACTACAATGAGCAGTTCTTC. This sequence encodes CASYYDYNEQFF.

This chain joins TRBV11-2 and TRBJ1-4; the D is unclear. V lost 7 bases to trimming and J lost 1 base, with 13 bases between them. From germline, CDR1 is SGHAT and CDR2 FQNNGV. CDR3 length equals 15 residues. CDR3 protein: CASKLDHRTNEKLFF. Written as DNA, the CDR3 is TGTGCCAGCAAATTGGACCATCGAACTAATGAAAAACTGTTTTTT.